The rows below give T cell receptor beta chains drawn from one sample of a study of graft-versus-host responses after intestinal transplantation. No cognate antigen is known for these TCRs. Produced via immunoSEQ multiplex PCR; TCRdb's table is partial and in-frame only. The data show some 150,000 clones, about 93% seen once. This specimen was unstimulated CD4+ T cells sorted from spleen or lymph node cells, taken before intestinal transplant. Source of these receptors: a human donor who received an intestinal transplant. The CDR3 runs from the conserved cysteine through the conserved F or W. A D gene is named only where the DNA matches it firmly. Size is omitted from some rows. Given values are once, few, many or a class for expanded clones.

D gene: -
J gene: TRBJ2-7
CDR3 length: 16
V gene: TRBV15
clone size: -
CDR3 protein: CATSRDQGTVIYEQYF
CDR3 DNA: TGTGCCACCAGCAGAGATCAGGGGACGGTAATCTACGAGCAGTACTTC

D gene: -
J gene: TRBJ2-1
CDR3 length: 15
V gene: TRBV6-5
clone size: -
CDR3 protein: CASSYQPAQGGEQFF
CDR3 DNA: TGTGCCAGCAGTTACCAGCCGGCTCAGGGAGGTGAGCAGTTCTTC

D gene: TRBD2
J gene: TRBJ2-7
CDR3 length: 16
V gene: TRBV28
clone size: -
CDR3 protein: CASSLGGLAGTYEQYF
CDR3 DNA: TGTGCCAGCAGTTTGGGGGGACTAGCGGGAACCTACGAGCAGTACTTC

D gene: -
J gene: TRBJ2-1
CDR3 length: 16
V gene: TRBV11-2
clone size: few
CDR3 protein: CASGRTTGTGGNEQFF
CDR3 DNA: TGTGCCAGCGGTCGTACCACCGGGACGGGTGGCAATGAGCAGTTCTTC

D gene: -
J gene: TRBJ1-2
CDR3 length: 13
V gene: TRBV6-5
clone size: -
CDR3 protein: CASRDGADGGYTF
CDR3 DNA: TGTGCCAGCAGGGACGGGGCGGACGGTGGCTACACCTTC

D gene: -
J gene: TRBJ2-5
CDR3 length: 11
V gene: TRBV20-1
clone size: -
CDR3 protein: CSDRVRETQYF
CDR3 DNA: TGCAGTGACAGGGTACGGGAGACCCAGTACTTC

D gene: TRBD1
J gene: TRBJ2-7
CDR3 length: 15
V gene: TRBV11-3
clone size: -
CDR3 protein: CASSSLGQGTFLRSF
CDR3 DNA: TGTGCCAGCAGCTCACTTGGACAGGGAACTTTCCTACGCAGCTTC

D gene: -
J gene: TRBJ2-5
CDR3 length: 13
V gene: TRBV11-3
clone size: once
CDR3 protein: CASSTLERETQYF
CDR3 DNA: TGTGCCAGCAGCACGTTGGAGAGAGAGACCCAGTACTTC

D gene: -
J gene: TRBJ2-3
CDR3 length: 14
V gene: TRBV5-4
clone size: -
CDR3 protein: CASSFSGITDTQYF
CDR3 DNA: TGTGCCAGCAGTTTTAGCGGAATCACAGATACGCAGTATTTT

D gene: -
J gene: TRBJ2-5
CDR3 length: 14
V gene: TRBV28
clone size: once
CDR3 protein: CASSLRGSMWRQYF
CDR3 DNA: TGTGCCAGCAGTTTAAGGGGCTCCATGTGGCGGCAGTACTTC

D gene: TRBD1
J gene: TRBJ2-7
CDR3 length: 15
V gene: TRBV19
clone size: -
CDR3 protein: CASSIGQGSSNEQYF
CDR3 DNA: TGTGCCAGTAGTATAGGACAGGGTAGTTCGAACGAGCAGTACTTC

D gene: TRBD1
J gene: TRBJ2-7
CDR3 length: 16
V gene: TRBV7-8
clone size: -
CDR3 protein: CASSLRIRGQGHEQYF
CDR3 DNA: TGTGCCAGCAGCCTGAGAATCCGGGGACAGGGACACGAGCAGTACTTC

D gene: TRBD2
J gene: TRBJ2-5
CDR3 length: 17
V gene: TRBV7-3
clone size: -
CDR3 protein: CASRGTSGLPYQETQYF
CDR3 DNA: TGTGCCAGCAGAGGGACTAGCGGCCTCCCATACCAAGAGACCCAGTACTTC

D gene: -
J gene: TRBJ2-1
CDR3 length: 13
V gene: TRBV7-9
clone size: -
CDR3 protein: CASSSGPKREQFF
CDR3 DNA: TGTGCCAGCAGCTCCGGACCAAAGCGGGAGCAGTTCTTC

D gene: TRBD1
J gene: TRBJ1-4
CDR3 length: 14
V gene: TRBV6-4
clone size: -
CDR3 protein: CASRPGQANEKLFF
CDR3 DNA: TGTGCCAGCAGGCCGGGACAGGCTAATGAAAAACTGTTTTTT

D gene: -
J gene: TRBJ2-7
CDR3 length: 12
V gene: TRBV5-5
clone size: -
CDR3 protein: CASSLTSDEQYF
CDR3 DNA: TGTGCCAGCAGCTTGACGTCCGACGAGCAGTACTTC

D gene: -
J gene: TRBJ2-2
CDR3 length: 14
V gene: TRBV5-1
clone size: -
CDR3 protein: CASSLGQYTGELFF
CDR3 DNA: TGCGCCAGCAGCTTGGGACAGTACACCGGGGAGCTGTTTTTT

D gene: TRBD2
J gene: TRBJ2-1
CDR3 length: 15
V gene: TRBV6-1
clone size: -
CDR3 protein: CASTEGGSGSGEQFF
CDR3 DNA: TGTGCCAGCACCGAAGGGGGTAGCGGGAGCGGCGAGCAGTTCTTC

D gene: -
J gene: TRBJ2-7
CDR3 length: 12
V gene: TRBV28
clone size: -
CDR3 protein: CASSSSFYEQYF
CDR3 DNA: TGTGCCAGCAGTTCTTCTTTCTACGAGCAGTACTTC

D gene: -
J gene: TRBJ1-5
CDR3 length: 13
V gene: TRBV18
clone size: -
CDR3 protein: CASSLGRNQPQHF
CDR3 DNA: TGTGCCAGCTCACTCGGACGGAATCAGCCCCAGCATTTT

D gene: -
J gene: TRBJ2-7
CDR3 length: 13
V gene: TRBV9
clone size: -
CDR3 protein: CASSVGAGYEQYF
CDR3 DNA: TGTGCCAGCAGCGTAGGAGCGGGTTACGAGCAGTACTTC

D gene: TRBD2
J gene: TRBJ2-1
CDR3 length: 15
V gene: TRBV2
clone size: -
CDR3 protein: CASSVETSGDNEQFF
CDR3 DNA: TGTGCCAGCAGTGTAGAGACTAGCGGAGACAATGAGCAGTTCTTC

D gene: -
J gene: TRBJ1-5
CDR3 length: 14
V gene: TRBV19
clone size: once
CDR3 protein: CATVNRVGDQPQHF
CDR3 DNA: TGTGCCACCGTAAACAGGGTCGGAGATCAGCCCCAGCATTTT

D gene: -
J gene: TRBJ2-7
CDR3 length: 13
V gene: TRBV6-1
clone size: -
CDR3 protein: CASSASRWNEQYF
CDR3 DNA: TGTGCCAGCAGTGCGTCTAGGTGGAACGAGCAGTACTTC

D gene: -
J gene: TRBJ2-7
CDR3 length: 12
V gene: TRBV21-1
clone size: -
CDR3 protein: CASSNGRDEQYF
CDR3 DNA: TGTGCCAGCAGCAACGGCAGGGACGAACAGTACTTC

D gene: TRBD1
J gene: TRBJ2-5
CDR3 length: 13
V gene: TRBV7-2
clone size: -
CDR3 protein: CASSRDRGETQYF
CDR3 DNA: TGTGCCAGCAGCCGCGACAGGGGAGAGACCCAGTACTTC

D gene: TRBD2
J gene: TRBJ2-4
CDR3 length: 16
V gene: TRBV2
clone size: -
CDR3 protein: CASSEWGTSGRRIQYF
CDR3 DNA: TGTGCCAGCAGTGAATGGGGGACTAGCGGGAGGCGGATTCAGTACTTC

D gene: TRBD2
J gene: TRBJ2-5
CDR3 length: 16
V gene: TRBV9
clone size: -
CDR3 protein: CASSVGSSGKEETQYF
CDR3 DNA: TGTGCCAGCAGCGTAGGTTCTAGCGGGAAGGAGGAGACCCAGTACTTC